This T cell receptor beta chain stems from a study of blood T cell repertoires in COVID-19. The junction had 6 bases not matched to a gene; V was cut back by 1 base and J by 6 bases. Germline V gives CDR1 SQVTM, CDR2 ANQGSEA. CDR3 length: 14 amino acids. A single count supports this clone. Profiling relied on immunoSEQ multiplex PCR, and the TCRdb table lists in-frame clones only, not all of them. The sample holds around 320,000 clones, 88% seen once. The receptor comes from a woman aged 25 to 45 who had recovered from COVID-19. What was sequenced was peripheral blood. V usage is TRBV29-1 and J usage is TRBJ2-3; 8 positions agree with TRBD2. CDR3 sequence reads: CSVEGRGGHDTQYF. In DNA, the CDR3 is TGCAGCGTTGAAGGACGGGGGGGCCACGATACGCAGTATTTT.